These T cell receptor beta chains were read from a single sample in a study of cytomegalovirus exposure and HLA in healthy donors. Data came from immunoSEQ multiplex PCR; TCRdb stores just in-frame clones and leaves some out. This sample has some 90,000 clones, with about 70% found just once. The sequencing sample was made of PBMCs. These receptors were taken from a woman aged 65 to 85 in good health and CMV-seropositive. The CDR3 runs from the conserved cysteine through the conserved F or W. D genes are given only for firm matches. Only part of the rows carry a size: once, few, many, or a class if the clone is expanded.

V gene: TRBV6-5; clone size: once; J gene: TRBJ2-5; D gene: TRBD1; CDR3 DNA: TGTGCCAGCAGTAACAGGGGGCGCTGGGAGACCCAGTACTTC; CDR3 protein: CASSNRGRWETQYF
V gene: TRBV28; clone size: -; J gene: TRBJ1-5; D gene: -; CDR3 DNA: TGTGCCAGCAGTTTTCGGGGGGGCAGCAATCAGCCCCAGCATTTT; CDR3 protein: CASSFRGGSNQPQHF
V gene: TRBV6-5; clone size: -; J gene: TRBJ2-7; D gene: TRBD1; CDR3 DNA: TGTGCCAGCAGTTACGCGACAGGGGGCGGGTACGAGCAGTACTTC; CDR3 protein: CASSYATGGGYEQYF
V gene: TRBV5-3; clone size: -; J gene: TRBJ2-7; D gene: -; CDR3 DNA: TGTGCCAGATACGGGGGACGCGAGCAGTACTTC; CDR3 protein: CARYGGREQYF
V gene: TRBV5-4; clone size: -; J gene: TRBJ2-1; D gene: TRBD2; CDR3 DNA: TGTGCCAGCAGCTTACGGACTAGCGGGGGGAATGAGCAGTTCTTC; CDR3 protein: CASSLRTSGGNEQFF
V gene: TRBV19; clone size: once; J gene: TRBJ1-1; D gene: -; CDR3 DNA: TGTGCCAGTAGTCACGGACAGAACACTGAAGCTTTCTTT; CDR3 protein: CASSHGQNTEAFF
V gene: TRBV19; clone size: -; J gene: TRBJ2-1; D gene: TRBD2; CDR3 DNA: TGTGCCAGTAGTCCCCGACTAGCGGGAAGCAATGAGCAGTTCTTC; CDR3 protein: CASSPRLAGSNEQFF
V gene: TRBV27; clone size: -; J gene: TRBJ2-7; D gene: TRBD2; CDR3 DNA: TGTGCCAGCAGTTTAATGCGGGGGGCTTTCTACGAGCAGTACTTC; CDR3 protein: CASSLMRGAFYEQYF
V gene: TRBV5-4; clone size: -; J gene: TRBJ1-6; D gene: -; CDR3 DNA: TGTGCCAGCAGCCCTAGGACAGACCGGAATTCACCCCTCCACTTT; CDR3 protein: CASSPRTDRNSPLHF
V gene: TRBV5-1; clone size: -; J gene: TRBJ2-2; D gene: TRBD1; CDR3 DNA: TGCGCCAGCAGCTGGACTGGACAGGGGAACACCGGGGAGCTGTTTTTT; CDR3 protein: CASSWTGQGNTGELFF
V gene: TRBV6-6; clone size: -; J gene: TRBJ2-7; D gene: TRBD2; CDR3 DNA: TGTGCCAGCCTAGACTTTGGGACTAGCGGGTACTACGAGCAGTACTTC; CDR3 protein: CASLDFGTSGYYEQYF
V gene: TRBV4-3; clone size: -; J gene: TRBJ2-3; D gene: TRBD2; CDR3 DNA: TGCGCCAGCAGCCAACGCCTAGCGGGGGGCACAGATACGCAGTATTTT; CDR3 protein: CASSQRLAGGTDTQYF
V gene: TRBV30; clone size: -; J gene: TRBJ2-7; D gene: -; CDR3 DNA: TGTGCCTTCCGTCGCAGGGATATCTACGAGCAGTACTTC; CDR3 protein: CAFRRRDIYEQYF
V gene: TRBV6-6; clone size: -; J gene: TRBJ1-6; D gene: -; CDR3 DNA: TGTGCCAGCAGAGAAGGACAGAATTATAATTCACCCCTCCACTTT; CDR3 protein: CASREGQNYNSPLHF
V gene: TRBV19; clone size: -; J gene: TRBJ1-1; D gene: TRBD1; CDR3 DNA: TGTGCCAGTAGTATCCCCAGGGGGCGAGATGAAGCTTTCTTT; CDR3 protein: CASSIPRGRDEAFF
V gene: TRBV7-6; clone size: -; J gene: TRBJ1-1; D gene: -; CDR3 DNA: TGTGCCAGCACCATGGGGATACGGGGAGCTGAAGCTTTCTTT; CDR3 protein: CASTMGIRGAEAFF